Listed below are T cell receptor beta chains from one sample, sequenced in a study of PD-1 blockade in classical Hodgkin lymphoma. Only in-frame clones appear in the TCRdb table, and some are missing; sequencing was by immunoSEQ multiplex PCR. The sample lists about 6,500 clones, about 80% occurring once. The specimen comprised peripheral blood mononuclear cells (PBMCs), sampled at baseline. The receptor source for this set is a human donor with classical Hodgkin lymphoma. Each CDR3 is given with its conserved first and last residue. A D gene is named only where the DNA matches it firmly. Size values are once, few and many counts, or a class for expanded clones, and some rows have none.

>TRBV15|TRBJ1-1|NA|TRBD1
CATSTGKQGAFAHRSEAFF
TGTGCCACCAGCACAGGAAAACAGGGGGCGTTTGCGCATCGTTCTGAAGCTTTCTTT
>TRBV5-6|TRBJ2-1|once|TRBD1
CASRTGGRNEQFF
TGTGCCAGCAGGACAGGGGGTCGGAATGAGCAGTTCTTC
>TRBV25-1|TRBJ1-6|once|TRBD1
CASRTGTEGHNSPLHF
TGTGCCAGCAGGACTGGGACAGAGGGCCATAATTCACCCCTCCACTTT
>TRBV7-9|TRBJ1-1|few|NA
CASSHRELNTEAFF
TGTGCCAGCAGTCATAGGGAACTGAACACTGAAGCTTTCTTT
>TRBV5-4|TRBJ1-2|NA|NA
CASSLGVGGWYTF
TGTGCCAGCAGCTTGGGTGTGGGGGGTTGGTACACCTTC
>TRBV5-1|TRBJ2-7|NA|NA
CASSSGSSEQYF
TGCGCCAGCAGCTCGGGGAGTTCCGAGCAGTACTTC
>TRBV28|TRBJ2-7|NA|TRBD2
CASSLSVAGTYEQYF
TGTGCCAGCAGTTTATCGGTAGCGGGAACCTACGAGCAGTACTTC
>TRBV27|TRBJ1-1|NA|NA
CASSFGAEAFF
TGTGCCAGCAGTTTTGGCGCTGAAGCTTTCTTT
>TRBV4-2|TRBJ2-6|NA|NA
CASSQDLRGGANVLTF
TGTGCCAGCAGCCAAGATTTAAGGGGTGGGGCCAACGTCCTGACTTTC
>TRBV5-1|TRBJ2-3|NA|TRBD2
CASSTTSGSTDTQYF
TGCGCCAGCAGCACCACTAGCGGGAGTACAGATACGCAGTATTTT
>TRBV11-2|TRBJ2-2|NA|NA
CASSLGQNGVHDGELFF
TGTGCCAGCAGCTTAGGGCAGAACGGAGTCCACGACGGGGAGCTGTTTTTT
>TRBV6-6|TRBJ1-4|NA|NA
CASSYSGGDRRMFF
TGTGCCAGCAGTTACTCGGGTGGGGACCGCAGAATGTTTTTT
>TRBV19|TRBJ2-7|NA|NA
CASSIDDLTSSYEQYF
TGTGCCAGTAGTATAGATGACCTTACGAGCTCCTACGAGCAGTACTTC
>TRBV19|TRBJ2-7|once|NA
CASSTSRWSGDYEQYF
TGTGCCAGTAGTACAAGCCGGTGGTCGGGAGACTACGAGCAGTACTTC
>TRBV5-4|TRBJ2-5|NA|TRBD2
CASTLDPTSVQETQYF
TGTGCCAGCACCCTGGACCCCACTAGCGTCCAAGAGACCCAGTACTTC
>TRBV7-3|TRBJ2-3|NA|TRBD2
CASSPGGGRTDTQYF
TGTGCCAGCAGCCCCGGGGGGGGTCGCACAGATACGCAGTATTTT
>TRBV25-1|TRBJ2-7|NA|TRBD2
CASSDPWTSGRTYEQYF
TGTGCCAGCAGTGACCCTTGGACTAGCGGGAGGACCTACGAGCAGTACTTC
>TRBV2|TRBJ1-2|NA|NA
CASSPIVQVNGYGYTF
TGTGCCAGCAGTCCTATCGTACAGGTTAACGGGTATGGCTACACCTTC
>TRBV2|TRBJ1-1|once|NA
CASSDDRQHAEAFF
TGTGCCAGCAGTGATGACCGCCAACATGCTGAAGCTTTCTTT
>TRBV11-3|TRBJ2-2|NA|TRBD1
CASSLGGGRVGELFF
TGTGCCAGCAGCTTAGGAGGGGGCCGTGTCGGGGAGCTGTTTTTT
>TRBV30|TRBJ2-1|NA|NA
CAWARMQGIDEQFF
TGTGCCTGGGCCCGGATGCAGGGTATCGATGAGCAGTTCTTC
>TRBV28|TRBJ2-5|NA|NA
CASSLGSSETQYF
TGTGCCAGCAGTTTGGGTAGCTCCGAGACCCAGTACTTC
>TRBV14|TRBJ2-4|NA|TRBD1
CASSHRDREALAKNIQYF
TGTGCCAGCAGCCACCGGGACAGGGAGGCCTTAGCCAAAAACATTCAGTACTTC
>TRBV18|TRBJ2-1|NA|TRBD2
CASSPWASGSTRDEQFF
TGTGCCAGCTCACCTTGGGCTAGCGGGAGCACAAGGGATGAGCAGTTCTTC
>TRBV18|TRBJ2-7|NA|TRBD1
CASSPLATGGGEQYF
TGTGCCAGCTCACCGCTCGCGACAGGGGGCGGGGAGCAGTACTTC
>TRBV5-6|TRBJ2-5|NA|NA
CASSSFLGSLQETQYF
TGTGCCAGCAGCTCCTTTTTGGGCAGCCTACAAGAGACCCAGTACTTC
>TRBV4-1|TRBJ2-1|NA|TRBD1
CASSHPDRPEQFF
TGCGCCAGCAGCCACCCGGACAGGCCGGAGCAGTTCTTC
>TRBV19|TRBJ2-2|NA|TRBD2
CASGTSGIGTGELFF
TGTGCCAGTGGGACCAGCGGGATAGGTACCGGGGAGCTGTTTTTT
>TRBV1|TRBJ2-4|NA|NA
CTSSQDEGLKREGLKSKNIQYF
TGCACCAGCAGCCAAGATGAGGGACTAAAGCGGGAGGGCCTTAAGTCCAAAAACATTCAGTACTTC
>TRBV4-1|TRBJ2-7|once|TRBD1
CASSQAGGAGKYEQYF
TGCGCCAGCAGCCAAGCAGGGGGCGCGGGGAAATACGAGCAGTACTTC
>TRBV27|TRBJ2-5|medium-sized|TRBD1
CASRSSNRGLQETQYF
TGTGCCAGCAGATCATCGAACAGGGGCCTCCAGGAGACCCAGTACTTC
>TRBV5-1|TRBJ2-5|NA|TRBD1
CASSWGDRGLIGQETQYF
TGCGCCAGCAGCTGGGGGGACAGGGGCCTCATCGGACAAGAGACCCAGTACTTC
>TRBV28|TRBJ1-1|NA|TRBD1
CASSWDRVSTEAFF
TGCGCCAGCAGTTGGGACAGGGTTAGCACTGAAGCTTTCTTT
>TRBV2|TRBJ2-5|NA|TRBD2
CASSGLLAGGVETQYF
TGTGCCAGCAGTGGGCTACTAGCGGGAGGGGTAGAGACCCAGTACTTC
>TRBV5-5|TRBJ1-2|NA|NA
CASSSRGGYTF
TGTGCCAGCAGCTCCAGGGGTGGCTACACCTTC
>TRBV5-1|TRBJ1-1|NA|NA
CASSLYVGNTEAFF
TGCGCCAGCAGCTTGTATGTAGGGAACACTGAAGCTTTCTTT
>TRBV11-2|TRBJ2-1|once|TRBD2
CASSLGGSTYNEQFF
TGTGCCAGCAGCTTAGGCGGGAGTACCTACAATGAGCAGTTCTTC
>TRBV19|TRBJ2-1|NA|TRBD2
CASSIESTSGVGAYNEQFF
TGTGCCAGTAGTATAGAGTCGACTAGCGGGGTAGGAGCGTACAATGAGCAGTTCTTC
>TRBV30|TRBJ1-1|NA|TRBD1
CACRTGDRTEAFF
TGTGCCTGCCGGACAGGGGATCGGACTGAAGCTTTCTTT
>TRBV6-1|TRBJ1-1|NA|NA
CASRVQENTEAFF
TGTGCCAGCAGGGTACAGGAGAACACTGAAGCTTTCTTT